This T cell receptor (beta chain) was found in a study of blood T cell repertoires in COVID-19 (TCRdb year 2020). General notes on the study: The collaborator samples originated in the United States, Italy and Spain and spanned the acute and convalescent phases of COVID-19. Where available, HLA class I and class II types were taken from metadata supplied by the sample provider and were not determined by assay-based typing. Deeply sampled blood TCRbeta repertoires from subjects exposed to, actively infected with, or recovered from COVID-19 were included in the dataset. A de-identified subject ID, COVID-19 status, age in years and sex were almost always included in the sample metadata. Samples came from the ongoing ImmuneRACE study (first 160 participants) plus 1,254 subjects from 6 global collaborators. The material from the prospective study consisted of cDNA or gDNA derived from T cells, B-cell-depleted T cells, or PBMCs. The repertoires were released in a freely available public database meant as a resource for research on the immune response to SARS-CoV-2. General findings and caveats noted by the study authors: How much clinical and demographic metadata was included differed by source and by participant, and the metadata was provided uncurated.

The germline V gene encodes CDR1 MDHEN and CDR2 SYDVKM. For this chain, trimming is 6 bases at the V end and 2 bases at the J end, and the number of junction bases without a gene match is 6. From the cysteine up to the phenylalanine, the CDR3 has a length of 15 residues. The kept DNA is CDR3 alone, 45 bases in frame from the first base. TCRbeta CDR3 regions were amplified from genomic DNA by means of the immunoSEQ Assay, a bias-controlled multiplex PCR. Per the source publication's procedure: The number of nucleated cells in each sample was estimated from the amplification of reference gene primers within the assay. To quantify the absolute abundance of each unique TCRbeta CDR3 rearrangement, sequence reads were collapsed and filtered. For each sample, productive Simpson clonality was calculated as the square root of Simpson's diversity index across productive rearrangements. The clones in this table, taken by TCRdb from immuneACCESS, are in-frame only. Not every clone is retained; where verified, under half of the shortfall comes from an unresolved V gene, and the cause of the rest is unknown. V, J and clone size are taken as reported in that table, and D and trimming were inferred from the DNA itself. The sample includes under 300,000 clones, with about 90% observed a single time. The ten most abundant clones make up about 6% of the sample.

A note on this clone: Its cognate antigen has yet to be identified. Per-base qualities were not stored, and no clone one base away is much larger.

Enrolling through a virtual design, the prospective study's participants ranged in age from roughly 18 to 89 years and lived across about two dozen United States geographic areas. Cohort assignment in the prospective study relied on participant-reported clinical history from a screening survey and a study questionnaire. In the prospective study, mobile phlebotomists collected whole blood, serum and a nasopharyngeal or oropharyngeal swab from each participant. Participants in the prospective study had the option to provide additional blood draws and questionnaires over an approximately two-month period. Prospective study blood samples were shipped either frozen or at room temperature before DNA extraction.

Material for sequencing was PBMCs or T cells enriched from blood (not recorded which). This clonotype was sampled from a woman aged 25-40 years with acute COVID-19. The V and J segments used are TRBV28 and TRBJ1-5; 8 bases in the junction line up with TRBD1. In nucleotides, the sequence is TGTGCCAGCAGGGGGACAGGTGGCGGCAATCAGCCCCAGCATTTT. It translates to CASRGTGGGNQPQHF. The CDR3, completed at both ends by the reference TRBV28 and TRBJ1-5 genes, gives the full variable domain DVKVTQSSRYLVKRTGEKVFLECVQDMDHENMFWYRQDPGLGLRLIYFSYDVKMKEKGDIPEGYSVSREKKERFSLILESASTNQTSMYLCASRGTGGGNQPQHFGDGTRLSIL.